The 30 T cell receptor beta chains presented below share a single source sample, sequenced in a study of a mutant IDH1 vaccine in newly diagnosed glioma. The data were produced by immunoSEQ multiplex PCR, yet TCRdb's version contains in-frame clones alone and is incomplete. The sample has some 38,000 clones; around 82% are singletons. As to time point: week 5, during vaccination. All doses held 300 ug of mutant IDH1 20-mer peptide, with topical imiquimod. The antigens of these receptors remain unknown. Source: PBMCs, taken from a glioma patient whose treatment included an IDH1 peptide vaccine. These TCRs come from a man in his forties or fifties with glioma.

V gene TRBV10-2 combines with J gene TRBJ1-3, with D tentatively TRBD1 (6 bases). Germline loops: CDR1 WSHSY, CDR2 SAAADI. V lost 5 bases to trimming and J lost 7 bases, with 18 bases between them. The CDR3 runs to 15 residues. CDR3 in amino acids: CASSFRGPTRNTIYF. CDR3 nucleotides: TGCGCCAGCAGTTTCAGGGGCCCCACCAGGAACACCATATATTTT.

This chain links TRBV6-5 with TRBJ2-7, with a possible D match to TRBD2 (7 bases). The V gene's germline CDR1 is MNHEY and CDR2 SVGAGI. This CDR3 is 16 amino acids long. V was cut by 0 bases and J by 7 bases, with 19 bases left in between. The CDR3 loop reads CASSYSSGGGTREQYF. The CDR3 DNA is TGTGCCAGCAGTTACTCGAGTGGGGGGGGCACGCGTGAGCAGTACTTC.

This clone was detected once. This chain uses TRBV1 with TRBJ2-5; the DNA was not used to check the table's D call, TRBD1. TRBV1 is described as a pseudogene. This CDR3 comprises 14 residues. The CDR3 bases are TGCACCAGCAGCCAAGATCCAGTACAAGAGACCCAGTACTTC. This codes for CTSSQDPVQETQYF.

The CDR3 region has the DNA TGCGCCAGCAGCCTACCCACGGGACAGGGTAATGAAAAACTGTTTTTT. This codes for CASSLPTGQGNEKLFF. The rearrangement joins TRBV5-1 to TRBJ1-4; 9 bases agree with TRBD1. Germline-derived CDR1 and CDR2 are SGHRS and YFSETQ. V trimming: 4 bases; J trimming: 4 bases; junction bases outside the gene matches: 8. The CDR3 contains 16 residues.

V and J are TRBV30 and TRBJ2-7, with TRBD1 matching 7 bases. The V gene end was trimmed by 0 bases and the J gene end by 3 bases; junction bases not matched to a gene: 11. This CDR3 spans 16 amino acids. Germline loops: CDR1 GTSNPN, CDR2 SVGIG (reference sequence). CDR3 amino acids: CAWSVSGTVPHYEQYF. The CDR3 coding sequence is TGTGCCTGGAGTGTCTCCGGGACAGTGCCCCACTACGAGCAGTACTTC.

V and J are TRBV6-5 and TRBJ2-7; the match to TRBD1 covers 8 bases. This CDR3 has 15 amino acids. V shed 5 bases, J shed 7 bases, and the junction held 13 bases outside the gene matches. Germline values: CDR1 MNHEY, CDR2 SVGAGI. For the CDR3, the DNA is TGTGCCAGCAGTCGCGGACGGACAGGGTTGGATGAGCAGTACTTC. Translation: CASSRGRTGLDEQYF.

This clone was counted once. This chain links TRBV14 with TRBJ1-2; D gene ambiguous. Trimming stripped 4 bases from V and 2 bases from J, with 8 bases between. This CDR3 comprises 13 residues. Germline V gene lookup returns CDR1 SGHDN and CDR2 FVKESK. CDR3 region: CASSPVGNYGYTF. The CDR3 DNA sequence: TGTGCCAGCAGCCCTGTAGGGAACTATGGCTACACCTTC.

This sequence joins TRBV6-1 and TRBJ1-5; tentative D call: TRBD1 (6 bases). The germline V gene has CDR1 MNHNS and CDR2 SASEGT. The V gene lost 2 bases and the J gene lost 1 base, with 12 bases spanning the gap. The CDR3 contains 16 residues. CDR3 bases: TGTGCCAGCAGTGAATGGGGACAAACAAGCAATCAGCCCCAGCATTTT. The encoded protein is CASSEWGQTSNQPQHF.

The V and J genes are TRBV14 and TRBJ2-7; unclear D gene. Germline CDR1 and CDR2: SGHDN and FVKESK. The V end lost 5 bases, the J end lost 6 bases, and 14 bases lay between the germline ends. This CDR3 is built from 13 residues. CDR3 protein: CASSSQMGFEQYF. The CDR3 DNA reads TGTGCCAGCAGCTCCCAAATGGGGTTCGAGCAGTACTTC.

The chain joins TRBV10-1 to TRBJ2-7; TRBD1 matches at 7 bases. With V trimmed by 1 base and J by 1 base, 16 bases remained unmatched. Germline V gene data show CDR1 as WNHNN and CDR2 as SYGVQD (reference sequence). The CDR3 has 19 residues. CDR3 loop: CASSEWTGPALTVSYEQYF. CDR3 in DNA: TGCGCCAGCAGTGAGTGGACAGGCCCAGCATTAACCGTTTCCTACGAGCAGTACTTC.

This clone was detected a few times. The CDR3 DNA follows: TGTGCCAGCGGCTTCAATGAGCAGTTCTTC. It is translated as CASGFNEQFF. This rearrangement joins TRBV27 to TRBJ2-1, with D unresolved. Germline CDR1 is MNHEY and CDR2 is SMNVEV (reference sequence). The V and J ends lost 8 bases and 6 bases respectively, with 5 bases between them. CDR3 size: 10 residues.

This clone has more than one count but fewer than ten. The V and J genes are TRBV7-6 and TRBJ1-4; no reliable D call. The V gene lost 1 base and the J gene lost 10 bases, with 19 bases spanning the gap. The CDR3 has 16 residues. Germline V lookup: CDR1 SGHVS, CDR2 FNYEAQ. Here the CDR3 reads CASSLDRGSLSGKLFF. In DNA, the CDR3 is TGTGCCAGCAGCTTAGACCGAGGGAGCCTTAGCGGAAAACTGTTTTTT.

The gene calls are TRBV4-1 and TRBJ1-2, with TRBD1 matching over 8 bases. CDR1 is MGHRA and CDR2 is YSYEKL in the germline V gene. The V and J ends lost 1 base and 5 bases, in that order; junction bases with no gene match: 6. This CDR3 has 15 residues. CDR3 loop: CASSQGGQATYGYTF. CDR3 in DNA: TGCGCCAGCAGCCAAGGGGGACAGGCTACTTATGGCTACACCTTC.

The rearrangement uses TRBV6-1 and TRBJ2-7, with 7 bases identical to TRBD1. CDR1 MNHNS and CDR2 SASEGT come from the germline V gene. V was clipped by 3 bases and J by 0 bases; unmatched bases: 11. The CDR3 is 17 residues long. The CDR3 bases are TGTGCCAGCAGTGATCGACAGGGAAAGACGGCCTCCTACGAGCAGTACTTC. Amino acids: CASSDRQGKTASYEQYF.

The chain uses TRBV30 and TRBJ2-1; 11 positions match TRBD2. With V trimmed by 0 bases and J by 7 bases, 5 bases remained unmatched. This CDR3 region has 15 residues. Germline CDR1 GTSNPN, CDR2 SVGIG (reference sequence). The CDR3 spells CAWSVGSGGANEQFF. CDR3 nucleotide sequence: TGTGCCTGGAGTGTAGGTAGCGGGGGGGCGAATGAGCAGTTCTTC. The variable domain in full, completed from reference TRBV30 and TRBJ2-1, reads SQTIHQWPATLVQPVGSPLSLECTVEGTSNPNLYWYRQAAGRGLQLLFYSVGIGQISSEVPQNLSASRPQDRQFILSSKKLLLSDSGFYLCAWSVGSGGANEQFFGPGTRLTVL.

In the case of this clone: Other nucleotide sequences from this sample produce the same CDR3. This sequence joins TRBV5-1 and TRBJ2-3; D gene uncertain. V lost 2 bases and J 4 bases, leaving 8 bases between the germline ends. Germline V gives CDR1 SGHRS, CDR2 YFSETQ. This CDR3 is 13 amino acids long. In DNA, the CDR3 is TGCGCCAGCAGCTTTCCCGGAGCAGATACGCAGTATTTT. Its protein product is CASSFPGADTQYF.

The CDR3 coding sequence is TGTGCCAGCAGTTATTTGGGGGGCGCACGGACTGAAGCTTTCTTT. Encoded protein: CASSYLGGARTEAFF. The rearrangement joins TRBV6-5 to TRBJ1-1, with D perhaps matching TRBD1 (6 bases). The CDR3 consists of 15 residues. CDR1 is MNHEY and CDR2 is SVGAGI in the germline V gene. Trimming left V 3 bases short and J 5 bases short, with 16 bases between.

The chain combines TRBV30 with TRBJ1-2; D gene ambiguous. V lost 2 bases and J lost 3, with 10 bases in between. The germline CDR1 and CDR2 sequences are GTSNPN and SVGIG (reference sequence). This CDR3 region has 13 residues. The CDR3: CAWSPNLYYGYTF. CDR3 DNA sequence: TGTGCCTGGAGTCCAAATTTGTACTATGGCTACACCTTC. The full variable domain, its missing parts supplied by reference TRBV30 and TRBJ1-2, is SQTIHQWPATLVQPVGSPLSLECTVEGTSNPNLYWYRQAAGRGLQLLFYSVGIGQISSEVPQNLSASRPQDRQFILSSKKLLLSDSGFYLCAWSPNLYYGYTFGSGTRLTVV.

DNA of the CDR3: TGCGCCAGCAGCTCGGGGGTTACCGGGGAGCTGTTTTTT. Its translation: CASSSGVTGELFF. The chain has TRBV5-1 and TRBJ2-2, with a weak D call TRBD2 (6 bases). CDR1 is SGHRS, CDR2 YFSETQ, per germline. This CDR3 contains 13 residues. Between the trimmed V and J ends, which lost 3 bases and 5 bases, there was a span of 8 bases.

This rearrangement joins TRBV5-4 to TRBJ1-4; TRBD1 aligns across 8 bases. Germline CDR1 is SGHNT and CDR2 is YYREEE (reference sequence). This CDR3 region has 16 residues. J was trimmed by 5 bases and V by 0 bases; bases with no gene match: 6. CDR3 loop: CASSLGVGTGNEKLFF. The CDR3 region has the DNA TGTGCCAGCAGCTTGGGAGTTGGGACAGGAAATGAAAAACTGTTTTTT. The entire variable domain, with the rest obtained from reference TRBV5-4 and TRBJ1-4, is as follows: ETGVTQSPTHLIKTRGQQVTLRCSSQSGHNTVSWYQQALGQGPQFIFQYYREEENGRGNFPPRFSGLQFPNYSSELNVNALELDDSALYLCASSLGVGTGNEKLFFGSGTQLSVL.

This clone showed up just a few times. V is TRBV6-6 and J is TRBJ2-7; D is unresolved. This CDR3 region has 13 residues. Looked up from germline, CDR1 is MNHNY and CDR2 is SVGAGI (reference sequence). Trimming took off 4 bases at V and 2 bases at J, with 9 bases between the two ends. Here the CDR3 DNA reads TGTGCCAGCAGTTCGGCGCCAGCCTACGAGCAGTACTTC. It encodes CASSSAPAYEQYF.

V usage is TRBV5-1 and J usage is TRBJ2-7; a possible D gene is TRBD2 (6 bases). The CDR3 extends over 14 amino acids. Germline assignment: CDR1 SGHRS and CDR2 YFSETQ. Trimming left V 0 bases short and J 7 bases short, with 14 bases between. This chain's CDR3 is CASSLDWGGGEQYF. Here the CDR3 DNA reads TGCGCCAGCAGCTTGGACTGGGGAGGAGGAGAGCAGTACTTC.

The chain has TRBV5-5 and TRBJ2-3; the D gene could be TRBD1 or TRBD2 (5 bases each). The CDR3 covers 15 residues. The germline CDR1 and CDR2 sequences are SGHKS and YYEKEE (reference sequence). V was clipped by 2 bases and J by 6 bases, with 16 bases between them. DNA for the CDR3: TGTGCCAGCAGCTTCGGGACCGGGTTCTTGGATACGCAGTATTTT. This encodes CASSFGTGFLDTQYF.

The chain joins TRBV19 to TRBJ1-3, with D hard to call. There are 16 residues in the CDR3. Germline lookup yields CDR1 LNHDA and CDR2 SQIVND (reference sequence). V lost 4 bases and J lost 0, with 13 bases in between. This chain's CDR3 is CASSKEKISSGNTIYF. Written as DNA, the CDR3 is TGTGCCAGTAGTAAGGAGAAGATTAGCTCTGGAAACACCATATATTTT. The full variable domain, rest sourced from reference TRBV19 and TRBJ1-3, is DGGITQSPKYLFRKEGQNVTLSCEQNLNHDAMYWYRQDPGQGLRLIYYSQIVNDFQKGDIAEGYSVSREKKESFPLTVTSAQKNPTAFYLCASSKEKISSGNTIYFGEGSWLTVV.

This rearrangement joins TRBV7-9 to TRBJ1-2; no clear D gene. The germline CDR1 and CDR2 sequences are SEHNR and FQNEAQ (reference sequence). With 1 base removed from V and 7 bases from J, the gap between germline ends came to 13 bases. The CDR3 is 14 amino acids. The CDR3, as DNA: TGTGCCAGCAGCTTAGGAACTGGAACACCTGGCTACACCTTC. Its translation is CASSLGTGTPGYTF.

The genes are TRBV5-1 and TRBJ2-5, with D perhaps assigned TRBD1 or TRBD2 (5 bases each). CDR3 size: 14 residues. Germline loops: CDR1 SGHRS, CDR2 YFSETQ. Trimming stripped 4 bases from V and 4 bases from J, with 14 bases between. This chain's CDR3 is CASSTGLTGETQYF. In DNA form, the CDR3 reads TGCGCCAGCAGCACGGGGCTTACGGGAGAGACCCAGTACTTC.

The chain couples TRBV30 to TRBJ2-1; 7 bases match TRBD2. Germline CDR1 GTSNPN, CDR2 SVGIG (reference sequence). V lost 5 bases and J lost 7; bases outside the gene matches: 8. This CDR3 has 13 residues. The CDR3 region is CAWFGLGVNEQFF. The CDR3 bases are TGTGCCTGGTTTGGACTAGGAGTGAATGAGCAGTTCTTC.

The CDR3 DNA follows: TGTGCCAGCAGTTACCCGGGGAATAACGAGCAGTACTTC. As protein: CASSYPGNNEQYF. The genes are TRBV6-5 and TRBJ2-7, with D possibly matching TRBD2 (5 bases). The CDR3 is 13 residues long. Germline V CDR1 and CDR2: MNHEY, SVGAGI. V dropped 2 bases and J dropped 5 bases, with 10 bases sitting between them.

The count of this clone is one. V gene TRBV6-4 combines with J gene TRBJ2-3, with a possible D match to TRBD1 (6 bases). Trimming pared 5 bases from V and 4 bases from J, leaving 19 bases between. This CDR3 is 16 amino acids long. CDR1 MRHNA and CDR2 SNTAGT come from the germline V gene. CDR3 bases: TGTGCCAGCAGTCCAACCGCAGGGGACCAAGCAGATACGCAGTATTTT. Its translation is CASSPTAGDQADTQYF.

The chain couples TRBV19 to TRBJ1-1; TRBD1 is a possible D gene (5 bases). This CDR3 has 14 residues. Trimming left V 3 bases short and J 8 bases short, with 16 bases between. CDR1 is LNHDA and CDR2 is SQIVND in the germline V gene (reference sequence). The CDR3 sequence: CASSMYGTNREAFF. The CDR3 region has the DNA TGTGCCAGTAGTATGTACGGGACGAACAGAGAAGCTTTCTTT.